The clone carrying this TCR beta chain was counted a few times. The germline gives CDR1 SGHRS, CDR2 YFSETQ. The CDR3 contains 14 residues. Trimming removed 4 bases from V and 4 bases from J; junction bases left unmatched: 7. This sample was included in a study of blood T cell repertoires in COVID-19. Study in general: Acute and convalescent COVID-19 specimens originated in the United States, Italy and Spain. T cells, B-cell-depleted T cells, or PBMCs supplied cDNA or gDNA.

Original handling: Scientists estimated how many nucleated cells there were by amplifying reference gene primers. Profiled with immunoSEQ multiplex PCR; TCRdb holds only in-frame clones, not every one. V, J and clone size reflect that table, while D and trimming were determined from the DNA. The sample holds under 250,000 clones, over 70% seen once. This sequence originates from a man aged 35-49 years with active or convalescent COVID-19. This sequence joins TRBV5-1 and TRBJ1-1; 7 bases map to TRBD1. Sample: peripheral blood. The CDR3 loop is CASSKTGSGTEAFF. DNA of the CDR3: TGCGCCAGCAGCAAGACAGGGTCGGGCACTGAAGCTTTCTTT.